This is a list of T cell receptor beta chains from one sample in a study of CD8 T cells in ankylosing spondylitis. TCRdb reanalysed the 5' RACE reads using MiXCR and keeps one entry per CDR3 protein. The table lists about 120,000 distinct CDR3 sequences, roughly an eighth of them singletons, with roughly 3% in the top ten. Sequences were obtained from blood, either unsorted or a sorted T cell fraction (not recorded which). These receptors originate from a female donor with ankylosing spondylitis or in good health (not recorded which). Each CDR3 is given with its conserved first and last residue. Fields, in order: J gene, V gene, clone size, CDR3 protein. Clone size is shown for a subset of rows, as once, few, many or a class of expanded clone.

j_call: TRBJ1-1
v_call: TRBV30
clone_size: .
cdr3_aa: CAWSVASMNTEAFF

j_call: TRBJ1-1
v_call: TRBV7-3
clone_size: few
cdr3_aa: CASSSGTRWTEAFF

j_call: TRBJ2-4
v_call: TRBV12-3/TRBV12-4
clone_size: many
cdr3_aa: CASSPRLKNIQYF

j_call: TRBJ2-3
v_call: TRBV5-1
clone_size: many
cdr3_aa: CASSLQVADTQYF

j_call: TRBJ2-7
v_call: TRBV5-1
clone_size: .
cdr3_aa: CASSLEGADYEQYF

j_call: TRBJ2-3
v_call: TRBV7-9
clone_size: many
cdr3_aa: CASSFSGSTDTQYF

j_call: TRBJ1-2
v_call: TRBV15
clone_size: many
cdr3_aa: CATSRPLSGTYGYTF

j_call: TRBJ2-7
v_call: TRBV5-1
clone_size: many
cdr3_aa: CASSLGRSSYEQYF

j_call: TRBJ1-5
v_call: TRBV5-1
clone_size: .
cdr3_aa: CASSLVGGSQPQHF

j_call: TRBJ2-4
v_call: TRBV5-4
clone_size: .
cdr3_aa: CASSLDGVVKNIQYF

j_call: TRBJ2-1
v_call: TRBV12-3/TRBV12-4
clone_size: many
cdr3_aa: CASSSSRLAGQFF

j_call: TRBJ2-3
v_call: TRBV5-1
clone_size: few
cdr3_aa: CASSASGGAPDTQYF

j_call: TRBJ2-7
v_call: TRBV14
clone_size: .
cdr3_aa: CASSQEASFYDEQYF

j_call: TRBJ2-1
v_call: TRBV9
clone_size: .
cdr3_aa: CASSVEGQGDEQFF

j_call: TRBJ2-7
v_call: TRBV11-2
clone_size: .
cdr3_aa: CASSLEMGSHLEQYF

j_call: TRBJ2-3
v_call: TRBV5-5
clone_size: many
cdr3_aa: CASSTRPGTPSTDTQYF